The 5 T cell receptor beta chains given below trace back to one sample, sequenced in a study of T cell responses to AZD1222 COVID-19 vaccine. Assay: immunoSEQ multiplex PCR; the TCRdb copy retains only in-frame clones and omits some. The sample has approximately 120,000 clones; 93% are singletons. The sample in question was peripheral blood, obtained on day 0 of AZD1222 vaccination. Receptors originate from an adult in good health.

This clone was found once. DNA of the CDR3: TGTGCCAGCAAAGGGACAGGGGACACTGAAGCTTTCTTT. It specifies CASKGTGDTEAFF. This chain joins TRBV6-5 and TRBJ1-1, with 10 bases lining up with TRBD1. The V gene end was trimmed by 7 bases and the J gene end by 3 bases; junction bases not matched to a gene: 2. Germline V gives CDR1 MNHEY, CDR2 SVGAGI. CDR3 length: 13 amino acids.

Here the CDR3 DNA reads TGTGCCAGCAGCTCCCACGGGAACACTGAAGCTTTCTTT. Its translation is CASSSHGNTEAFF. The V call is TRBV9, the J call TRBJ1-1; D remains unclear. Trimming removed 4 bases at V and 1 base at J, with 8 bases between. The germline CDR1 and CDR2 sequences are SGDLS and YYNGEE. This CDR3 is built from 13 residues. The complete variable domain, with remaining parts taken from reference TRBV9 and TRBJ1-1, reads DSGVTQTPKHLITATGQRVTLRCSPRSGDLSVYWYQQSLDQGLQFLIQYYNGEERAKGNILERFSAQQFPDLHSELNLSSLELGDSALYFCASSSHGNTEAFFGQGTRLTVV.

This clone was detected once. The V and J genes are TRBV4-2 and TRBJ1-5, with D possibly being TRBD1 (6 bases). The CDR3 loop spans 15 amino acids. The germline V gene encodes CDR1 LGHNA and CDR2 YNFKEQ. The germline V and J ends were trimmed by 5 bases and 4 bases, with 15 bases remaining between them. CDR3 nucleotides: TGTGCCAGCAGCGCACAGGGACGGGATAATCAGCCCCAGCATTTT. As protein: CASSAQGRDNQPQHF.

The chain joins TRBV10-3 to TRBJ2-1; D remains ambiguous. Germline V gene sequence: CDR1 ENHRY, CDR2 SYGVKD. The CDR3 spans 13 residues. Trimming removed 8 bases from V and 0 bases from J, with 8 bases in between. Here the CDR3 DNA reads TGTGCCATCGGCCTGAGCTCCTACAATGAGCAGTTCTTC. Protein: CAIGLSSYNEQFF.

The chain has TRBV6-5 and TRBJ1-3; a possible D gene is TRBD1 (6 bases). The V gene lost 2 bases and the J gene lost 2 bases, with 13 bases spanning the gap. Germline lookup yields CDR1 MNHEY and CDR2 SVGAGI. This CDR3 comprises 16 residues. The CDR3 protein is CASSYQGKRTGNTIYF. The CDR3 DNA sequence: TGTGCCAGCAGTTACCAGGGGAAAAGGACTGGAAACACCATATATTTT.